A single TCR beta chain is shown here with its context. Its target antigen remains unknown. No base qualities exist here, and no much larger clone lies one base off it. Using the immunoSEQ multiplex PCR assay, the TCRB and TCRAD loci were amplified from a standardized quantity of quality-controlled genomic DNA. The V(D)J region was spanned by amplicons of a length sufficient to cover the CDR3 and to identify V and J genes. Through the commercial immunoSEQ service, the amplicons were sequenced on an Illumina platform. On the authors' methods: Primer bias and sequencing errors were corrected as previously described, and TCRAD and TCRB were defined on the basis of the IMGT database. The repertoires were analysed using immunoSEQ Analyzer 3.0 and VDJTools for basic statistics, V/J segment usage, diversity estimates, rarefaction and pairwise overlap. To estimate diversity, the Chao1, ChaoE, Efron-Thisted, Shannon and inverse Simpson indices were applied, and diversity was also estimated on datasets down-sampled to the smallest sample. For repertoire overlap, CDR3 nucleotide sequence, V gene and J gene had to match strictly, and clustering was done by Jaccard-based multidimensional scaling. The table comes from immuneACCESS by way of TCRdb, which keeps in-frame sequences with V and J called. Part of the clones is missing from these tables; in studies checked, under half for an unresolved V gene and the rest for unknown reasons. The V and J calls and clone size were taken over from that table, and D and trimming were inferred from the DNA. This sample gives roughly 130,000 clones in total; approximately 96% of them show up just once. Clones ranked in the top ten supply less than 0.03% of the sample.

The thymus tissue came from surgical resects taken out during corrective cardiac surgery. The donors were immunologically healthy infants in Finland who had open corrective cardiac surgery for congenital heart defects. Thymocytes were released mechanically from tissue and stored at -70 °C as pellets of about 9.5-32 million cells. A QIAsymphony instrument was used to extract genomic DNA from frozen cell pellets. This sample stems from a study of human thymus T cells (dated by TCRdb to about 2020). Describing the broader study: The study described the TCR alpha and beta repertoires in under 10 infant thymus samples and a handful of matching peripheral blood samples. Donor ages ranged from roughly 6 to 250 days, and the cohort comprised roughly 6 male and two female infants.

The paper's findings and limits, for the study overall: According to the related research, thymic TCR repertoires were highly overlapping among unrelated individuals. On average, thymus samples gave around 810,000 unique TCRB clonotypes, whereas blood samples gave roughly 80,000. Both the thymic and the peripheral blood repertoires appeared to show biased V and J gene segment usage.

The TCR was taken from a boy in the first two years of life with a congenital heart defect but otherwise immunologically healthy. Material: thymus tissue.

The nucleotide sequence reads as follows: TGTGCCAGCAGCCTCATGGACAGTCCTCGGTACGAGCAGTACTTC. It is translated as CASSLMDSPRYEQYF. The V gene is TRBV13 and the J gene is TRBJ2-7; TRBD1 is a weak D gene call, 6 bases matching. Looking up the germline V gene (reference sequence) yields CDR1 PRHDT and CDR2 FYEKMQ. V loses 5 bases of germline sequence and J loses 4 bases, and the interval between the two ends is 18 bases. The CDR3 sequence holds 15 residues, the cysteine and phenylalanine included. The CDR3 DNA has 45 bases and is translated from base 1.